The 21 T cell receptor beta chains listed next were all sequenced from one sample in a study of Ad26.COV2.S vaccination and SARS-CoV-2 variants. Repertoires were generated with immunoSEQ multiplex PCR, while TCRdb's copy carries only in-frame clones and drops some. This repertoire shows 300,000 to 500,000 clones, around 85% found once; its top ten account for 3.5%. Regarding treatment: some 20 received Ad26.COV2.S at low or high dose, single or two shots; about 5 received placebo; per-sample allocation not given. After the first vaccine or placebo injection, samples were drawn on day 63. This material consisted of peripheral blood, taken in a trial of Ad26.COV2.S vaccine versus placebo. These receptors all stem from a person between 18 and 60 years old who received the Ad26.COV2.S COVID-19 vaccine or a placebo.

The V and J genes are TRBV11-2 and TRBJ1-4, with 8 bases identical to TRBD1. The germline gives CDR1 SGHAT, CDR2 FQNNGV. The V and J ends lost 5 bases and 7 bases, in that order; junction bases with no gene match: 9. This CDR3 has 15 residues. CDR3 coding DNA: TGTGCCAGCAGCCGATTACAGGGGGTGGGTGAAAAACTGTTTTTT. Translation gives CASSRLQGVGEKLFF. The full variable domain, rest sourced from reference TRBV11-2 and TRBJ1-4, is EAGVAQSPRYKIIEKRQSVAFWCNPISGHATLYWYQQILGQGPKLLIQFQNNGVVDDSQLPKDRFSAERLKGVDSTLKIQPAKLEDSAVYLCASSRLQGVGEKLFFGSGTQLSVL.

V and J are TRBV7-2 and TRBJ1-1, with a weak D call TRBD1 (5 bases). This CDR3 is built from 14 residues. Trimming shortened V by 4 bases and J by 1 base, and 10 bases separated the two germline ends. CDR1 SGHTA and CDR2 FQGNSA come from the germline V gene. CDR3 residues: CASSSRDWNTEAFF. In DNA form, the CDR3 reads TGTGCCAGCAGCTCCCGGGACTGGAACACTGAAGCTTTCTTT. Complete variable domain (other parts from reference TRBV7-2 and TRBJ1-1): GAGVSQSPSNKVTEKGKDVELRCDPISGHTALYWYRQSLGQGLEFLIYFQGNSAPDKSGLPSDRFSAERTGGSVSTLTIQRTQQEDSAVYLCASSSRDWNTEAFFGQGTRLTVV.

This sequence joins TRBV5-8 and TRBJ2-1, with TRBD1 matching 10 bases. Germline lookup yields CDR1 SGHTS and CDR2 YDEGEE. The CDR3 covers 16 residues. V lost 4 bases to trimming and J lost 4 bases; unmatched junction nucleotides: 8. CDR3 amino acids: CASSTRDRGLYNEQFF. For the CDR3, the DNA is TGTGCCAGCAGCACGAGGGACAGGGGACTATACAATGAGCAGTTCTTC.

The chain couples TRBV4-1 to TRBJ2-3; 8 bases map to TRBD1. Germline V gene lookup returns CDR1 MGHRA and CDR2 YSYEKL. This CDR3 region has 17 residues. With V trimmed by 3 bases and J by 0 bases, 8 bases remained unmatched. DNA of the CDR3: TGCGCCAGCAGCCAGGGACAGGACATCGATAGCACAGATACGCAGTATTTT. It is translated as CASSQGQDIDSTDTQYF.

About this clone: Other DNA sequences of this sample code for an identical CDR3. The genes are TRBV6-2 or TRBV6-3 and TRBJ1-2, with D maybe TRBD1 (5 bases). CDR1 and CDR2 (germline): MNHEY, SVGEGT. V was pared by 5 bases and J by 8 bases, with 9 bases between. The CDR3 extends over 11 amino acids. The CDR3 reads CASSRGGGYTF. The DNA for the CDR3 is TGTGCCAGCAGTCGGGGCGGCGGCTACACCTTC.

The V and J genes are TRBV2 and TRBJ2-1; tentatively, D is TRBD2 (5 bases). This CDR3 region has 13 residues. V was pared by 6 bases and J by 6 bases, with 12 bases between. Per germline, CDR1 SNHLY and CDR2 FYNNEI. In nucleotides, the CDR3 is TGTGCCAGCAGGCCCCCTGAGGGCAATGAGCAGTTCTTC. Translating gives CASRPPEGNEQFF.

The chain uses TRBV29-1 and TRBJ2-7; 8 bases agree with TRBD1. The CDR3 runs to 13 residues. The germline gives CDR1 SQVTM, CDR2 ANQGSEA. The trim removed 7 bases at V and 7 bases at J, leaving 12 bases unmatched. CDR3 sequence (DNA): TGCAGCGCCCGGACAGGGCAGGTGGGGGAGCAGTACTTC. Amino acid sequence: CSARTGQVGEQYF.

This clone was seen a single time. The rearrangement uses TRBV7-9 and TRBJ2-3; perhaps TRBD1 as D (5 bases). This CDR3 has 15 residues. Between the trimmed V and J ends, which lost 4 bases and 0 bases, there was a span of 11 bases. CDR1 is SEHNR and CDR2 is FQNEAQ in the germline V gene (reference sequence). As DNA, the CDR3 is TGTGCCAGCAGCTCACAAAGGACAAGCACAGATACGCAGTATTTT. This translates into CASSSQRTSTDTQYF.

The chain recombines TRBV19 with TRBJ2-1, with TRBD2 matching over 8 bases. Germline CDR1 LNHDA, CDR2 SQIVND (reference sequence). With V trimmed by 0 bases and J by 4 bases, 8 bases remained unmatched. This CDR3 region has 17 residues. The CDR3 spells CASSIEGPGGLYNEQFF. In DNA, the CDR3 is TGTGCCAGTAGTATAGAGGGTCCGGGGGGGCTTTACAATGAGCAGTTCTTC.

The chain recombines TRBV12-3 or TRBV12-4 with TRBJ2-7, with unresolved D. V was clipped by 4 bases and J by 2 bases, with 6 bases between them. The CDR3 has 12 amino acids. CDR3 region: CASSYDPYEQYF. The CDR3, as DNA: TGTGCCAGCAGTTACGACCCCTACGAGCAGTACTTC.

The rearrangement uses TRBV5-1 and TRBJ2-6, with D perhaps TRBD2 (5 bases). The germline CDR1 and CDR2 sequences are SGHRS and YFSETQ. Trimming removed 3 bases from V and 4 bases from J, with 8 bases in between. This CDR3 comprises 14 residues. CDR3 in amino acids: CASSSGSGANVLTF. The CDR3, as DNA: TGCGCCAGCAGCTCGGGAAGCGGGGCCAACGTCCTGACTTTC.

The gene calls are TRBV2 and TRBJ1-1; D is unresolved. Germline V gene data show CDR1 as SNHLY and CDR2 as FYNNEI. There are 12 residues in the CDR3. V was clipped by 6 bases and J by 3 bases, with 8 bases between them. The CDR3 loop is CASRQPDTEAFF. CDR3 nucleotide sequence: TGTGCCAGCAGACAGCCCGACACTGAAGCTTTCTTT.

The chain is built from TRBV5-4 and TRBJ1-2; D is ambiguous. There are 15 residues in the CDR3. The V end lost 0 bases, the J end lost 5 bases, and 14 bases lay between the germline ends. The germline V gene has CDR1 SGHNT and CDR2 YYREEE (reference sequence). This CDR3 reads CASSLERARSYGYTF. As DNA, the CDR3 is TGTGCCAGCAGCTTGGAACGGGCTAGGTCATATGGCTACACCTTC.

The V gene is TRBV6-2 or TRBV6-3, the J gene TRBJ1-6; 7 nucleotides align to TRBD1. Germline V CDR1 and CDR2: MNHEY, SVGEGT. This CDR3 region has 16 residues. V shed 5 bases, J shed 1 base, and the junction held 5 bases outside the gene matches. In DNA, the CDR3 is TGTGCCAGCAGTGCAACAGGGGTGTCCTATAATTCACCCCTCCACTTT. The encoded protein is CASSATGVSYNSPLHF.

This chain joins TRBV10-1 and TRBJ2-2; unclear D gene. This CDR3 spans 14 amino acids. Germline lookup yields CDR1 WNHNN and CDR2 SYGVQD (reference sequence). Trimming removed 5 bases from V and 0 bases from J, with 7 bases in between. CDR3 bases: TGCGCCAGCAGTATGACGGCGAACACCGGGGAGCTGTTTTTT. Protein: CASSMTANTGELFF.

The J gene is TRBJ2-5, the V gene TRBV5-1; 9 positions match TRBD1. After removal of 3 bases from V and 5 bases from J, the junction contained 2 bases not matched to a gene. The CDR3 sequence is 13 residues long. Germline CDR1 and CDR2: SGHRS and YFSETQ. The CDR3 coding sequence is TGCGCCAGCAGCTGGACAGGGGAGGAGACCCAGTACTTC. Encoded protein: CASSWTGEETQYF.

V usage is TRBV27 and J usage is TRBJ2-7, with D perhaps assigned TRBD1 or TRBD2 (5 bases each). Germline loops: CDR1 MNHEY, CDR2 SMNVEV (reference sequence). With 5 bases removed from V and 6 bases from J, the gap between germline ends came to 11 bases. The CDR3 extends over 12 amino acids. CDR3 coding DNA: TGTGCCAGCAGTCCCCCAGGGAGCGAGCAGTACTTC. It is translated as CASSPPGSEQYF.

V and J are TRBV11-2 and TRBJ2-2; no firm D call. The CDR3 covers 15 residues. Germline CDR1 SGHAT, CDR2 FQNNGV. Trimming stripped 5 bases from V and 3 bases from J, with 13 bases between. Here the CDR3 DNA reads TGTGCCAGCAGCCGTTTACGAGGCGACACCGGGGAGCTGTTTTTT. Protein product: CASSRLRGDTGELFF.

The J gene is TRBJ2-1, the V gene TRBV7-2; 8 bases match TRBD2. V was clipped by 1 base and J by 6 bases; unmatched bases: 8. This CDR3 spans 16 amino acids. CDR1 and CDR2 from the germline V gene are SGHTA and FQGNSA. CDR3: CASSLGPGGGINEQFF. CDR3 nucleotide sequence: TGTGCCAGCAGCTTAGGCCCAGGCGGGGGGATCAATGAGCAGTTCTTC.

The chain couples TRBV25-1 to TRBJ1-2; tentative D call: TRBD1 (5 bases). The CDR3 has 16 residues. Germline CDR1 reads MGHDK; CDR2 reads SYGVNS. Trimming took 1 base from V and 0 from J, leaving 12 bases between them. The DNA of the CDR3 is TGTGCCAGCAGTGAATGGGGTAGGGGATCTAACTATGGCTACACCTTC. Its translation is CASSEWGRGSNYGYTF.

J is TRBJ1-6 and V is TRBV7-2, with TRBD1 matching 10 bases. This CDR3 has 16 amino acids. The germline V gene has CDR1 SGHTA and CDR2 FQGNSA. V lost 3 bases and J lost 7; bases outside the gene matches: 6. CDR3 region: CASSFDLDRGNSPLHF. Here the CDR3 DNA reads TGTGCCAGCAGCTTCGACCTGGACAGGGGGAATTCACCCCTCCACTTT.